The source of this TCR beta chain is a study of shared clonotypes between healthy human individuals. General study points: Though the depth was large, rarefaction showed that sorted-subset sequencing was incomplete. Compared with clonotypes that all four donors shared, non-shared clonotypes had lower generation probabilities.

Using immunoSEQ multiplex PCR, the repertoire was profiled, and TCRdb retains in-frame clones only, with some absent. Among about 380,000 clones listed, 95% to 97% were seen once. Remarks on this clone: The target antigen is unknown.

The CDR3 runs to 17 residues. Trimming cost V 4 bases and J 5 bases; bases outside gene matches: 15. The germline CDR1 and CDR2 sequences are SQVTM and ANQGSEA. CD8 memory was a combination that joined CD45RO+ cells with CCR7-negative CD45RA+ TemRA cells. The clonotype comes from a man younger than 40 in good health. The chain couples TRBV29-1 to TRBJ2-4, with TRBD1 identical over 9 bases. Sequencing was done on a sample of memory CD8+ T cells sorted from blood. Subset defined: CD45RO+ cells pooled with CCR7-negative TemRA cells. The CDR3 DNA follows: TGCAGCGTTGCTTTTCTGTTTACAGGGGGCGCCCAAAACATTCAGTACTTC. Encoded protein: CSVAFLFTGGAQNIQYF.